The 8 T cell receptor beta chains in this list originate from one sample, sequenced in a study of Ad26.COV2.S vaccination and SARS-CoV-2 variants. Clones were sequenced by immunoSEQ multiplex PCR, and TCRdb holds only the in-frame ones, with some missing. This sample has roughly 400,000 clones, with around 89% found just once. Treatment described: about 20 received Ad26.COV2.S at low or high dose, single or two shots; five or six received placebo; per-sample allocation not given. The samples were gathered on day 63 after the first injection of vaccine or placebo. The sample in question was peripheral blood, obtained in a trial of Ad26.COV2.S vaccine versus placebo. All receptors derive from a person aged 18-60 years who received the Ad26.COV2.S COVID-19 vaccine or a placebo.

This rearrangement joins TRBV5-1 to TRBJ1-4; D is unresolved. V dropped 5 bases and J dropped 3 bases, with 8 bases sitting between them. Germline V lookup: CDR1 SGHRS, CDR2 YFSETQ. The CDR3 loop spans 13 amino acids. CDR3 coding DNA: TGCGCCAGCAGATCAGTATCTAATGAAAAACTGTTTTTT. Its translation is CASRSVSNEKLFF.

This clone was counted a few times. The chain recombines TRBV12-3 or TRBV12-4 with TRBJ1-2; no clear D. Trimming pared 6 bases from V and 4 bases from J, leaving 12 bases between. The CDR3 sequence is 13 residues long. CDR3 in DNA: TGTGCCAGCAGCCCTGGGTGGATCTATGGCTACACCTTC. Its translation is CASSPGWIYGYTF.

The rearrangement joins TRBV28 to TRBJ2-5, with D perhaps matching TRBD2 (5 bases). The CDR3 totals 17 residues. V lost 3 bases to trimming and J lost 5 bases, with 22 bases between them. Germline-derived CDR1 and CDR2 are MDHEN and SYDVKM. The CDR3 DNA follows: TGTGCCAGCAGTTTCTCCTTAGCTTTTGGGAGCTTTGAGACCCAGTACTTC. Translating gives CASSFSLAFGSFETQYF.

The V gene is TRBV5-1, the J gene TRBJ2-1; possible D gene TRBD2, 5 bases. Per germline, CDR1 SGHRS and CDR2 YFSETQ. Trimming took off 5 bases at V and 1 base at J, with 13 bases between the two ends. The CDR3 covers 15 residues. The CDR3 DNA sequence: TGCGCCAGCAGTGTGGAGGATGGATCCTACAATGAGCAGTTCTTC. As protein: CASSVEDGSYNEQFF.

This clone was recorded only once. The chain uses TRBV14 and TRBJ2-7; D is unclear. V lost 1 base and J 7 bases, leaving 5 bases between the germline ends. The CDR3 is made up of 11 amino acids. Germline CDR1 and CDR2: SGHDN and FVKESK. This chain's CDR3 is CASSQGREQYF. CDR3 DNA sequence: TGTGCCAGCAGCCAAGGTCGGGAGCAGTACTTC.

This chain connects TRBV5-4 to TRBJ2-1, with no clear D. The CDR3 length is 15 residues. The ends were cut back, 0 bases at V and 2 bases at J, with 9 bases in the middle. The germline CDR1 and CDR2 sequences are SGHNT and YYREEE (reference sequence). The CDR3 coding sequence is TGTGCCAGCAGCTTGGAAGGTGCTACCTACAATGAGCAGTTCTTC. This codes for CASSLEGATYNEQFF.

CDR3 coding DNA: TGTGCCAGCAGTGAGTTAGTAGGAGGCTTCAGCTCTGGAAACACCATATATTTT. Residues: CASSELVGGFSSGNTIYF. The rearrangement joins TRBV2 to TRBJ1-3; no firm D call. Germline assignment: CDR1 SNHLY and CDR2 FYNNEI. The CDR3 extends over 18 amino acids. Trimming left V 3 bases short and J 0 bases short, with 18 bases between. Drawing the rest from reference TRBV2 and TRBJ1-3, the complete variable domain is EPEVTQTPSHQVTQMGQEVILRCVPISNHLYFYWYRQILGQKVEFLVSFYNNEISEKSEIFDDQFSVERPDGSNFTLKIRSTKLEDSAMYFCASSELVGGFSSGNTIYFGEGSWLTVV.

The rearrangement joins TRBV30 to TRBJ2-7; 8 bases map to TRBD2. This CDR3 is built from 14 residues. After removal of 2 bases from V and 5 bases from J, the junction contained 8 bases not matched to a gene. CDR1 and CDR2 from the germline V gene are GTSNPN and SVGIG (reference sequence). The CDR3: CAWSPGLGLDEQYF. Written as DNA, the CDR3 is TGTGCCTGGAGTCCGGGACTAGGACTCGACGAGCAGTACTTC.